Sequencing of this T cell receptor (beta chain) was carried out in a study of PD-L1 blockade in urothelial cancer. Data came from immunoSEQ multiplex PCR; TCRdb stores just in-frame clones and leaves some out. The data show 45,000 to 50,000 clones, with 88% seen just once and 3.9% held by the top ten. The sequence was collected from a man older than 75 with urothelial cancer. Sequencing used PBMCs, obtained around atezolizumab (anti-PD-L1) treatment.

DNA for the CDR3: TGTGCCAGCAGCCTAATCCGGGACAGGGCTTCCCACGAGCAGTACTTC. Protein product: CASSLIRDRASHEQYF. The rearrangement uses TRBV5-6 and TRBJ2-7, with 9 bases identical to TRBD1. Germline V gene data show CDR1 as SGHDT and CDR2 as YYEEEE. The CDR3 length is 16 residues. V trimming: 4 bases; J trimming: 5 bases; junction bases outside the gene matches: 13. Supplemented by reference TRBV5-6 and TRBJ2-7, the full variable domain reads DAGVTQSPTHLIKTRGQQVTLRCSPKSGHDTVSWYQQALGQGPQFIFQYYEEEERQRGNFPDRFSGHQFPNYSSELNVNALLLGDSALYLCASSLIRDRASHEQYFGPGTRLTVT.